This TCR beta chain was observed in a study of T cell changes during pregnancy in multiple sclerosis. The method was immunoSEQ multiplex PCR; TCRdb's version includes in-frame clones alone and lacks a portion of them. The sample holds around 21,000 clones, 80% to 90% seen once. Source: CD8+ T cells from peripheral blood mononuclear cells, taken after pregnancy. The source of this sequence is a female donor in good health, enrolled as a control in a pregnancy study.

The CDR3 loop reads CSVGVATYNEQFF. The CDR3 coding sequence is TGCAGCGTTGGTGTAGCGACCTACAATGAGCAGTTCTTC. The V gene is TRBV29-1, the J gene TRBJ2-1, with D possibly TRBD2 on 5 matching bases. With 4 bases removed from V and 2 bases from J, the gap between germline ends came to 9 bases. Germline CDR1 is SQVTM and CDR2 is ANQGSEA. There are 13 residues in the CDR3.